What follows describes a single T cell receptor beta chain. Its antigen is undetermined. Clones were sequenced by immunoSEQ multiplex PCR, and TCRdb holds only the in-frame ones, with some missing. The repertoire holds 120,000 to 150,000 clones, with 92% as singletons. These data originate in a study of T cell responses to AZD1222 COVID-19 vaccine. Study-wide findings and caveats: There were mostly white British donors and more females than males, and clonal diversity was possibly underestimated. Repertoires were collected only later (after the peak T cell response had occurred).

V lost 6 bases to trimming and J lost 4 bases; unmatched junction nucleotides: 5. From germline, CDR1 is MNHEY and CDR2 SMNVEV (reference sequence). The CDR3 covers 13 residues. This sample comprised peripheral blood, obtained 28 days after the second AZD1222 dose. The chain combines TRBV27 with TRBJ2-5; 7 bases match TRBD2. The sequence was obtained from an adult who received the AZD1222 COVID-19 vaccine. CDR3 in amino acids: CASRPAGRETQYF. In DNA, the CDR3 is TGTGCCAGCAGGCCAGCGGGGCGAGAGACCCAGTACTTC.